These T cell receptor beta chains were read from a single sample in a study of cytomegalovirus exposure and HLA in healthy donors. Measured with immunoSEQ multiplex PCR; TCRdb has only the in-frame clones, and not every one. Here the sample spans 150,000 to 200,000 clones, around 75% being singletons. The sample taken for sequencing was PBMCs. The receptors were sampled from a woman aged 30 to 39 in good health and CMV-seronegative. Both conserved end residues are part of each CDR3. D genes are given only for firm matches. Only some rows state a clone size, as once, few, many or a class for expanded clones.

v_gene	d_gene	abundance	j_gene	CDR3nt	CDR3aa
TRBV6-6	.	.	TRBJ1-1	TGTGCCAGCAGCCTCAGTTCAGGGTCGAACACTGAAGCTTTCTTT	CASSLSSGSNTEAFF
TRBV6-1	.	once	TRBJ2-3	TGTGCCAGCAGTGAATGGGTACAGGGTCGGTTCACAGATACGCAGTATTTT	CASSEWVQGRFTDTQYF
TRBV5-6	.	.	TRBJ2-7	TGTGCCAGCAGCGGAAGGGGGTTTATCTACGAGCAGTACTTC	CASSGRGFIYEQYF
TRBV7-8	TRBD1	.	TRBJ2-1	TGTGCCAGCAGCTTAGGTGACAGGGGGATCAACAATGAGCAGTTCTTC	CASSLGDRGINNEQFF
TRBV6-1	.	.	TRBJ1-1	TGTGCCAGCAGTGAAGCGGATTTGGGGAGGGGCACTGAAGCTTTCTTT	CASSEADLGRGTEAFF
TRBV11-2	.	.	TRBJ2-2	TGTGCCAGCAGCTTATGGGGACAAAGGTGGGGCACCGGGGAGCTGTTTTTT	CASSLWGQRWGTGELFF
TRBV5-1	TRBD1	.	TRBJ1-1	TGCGCCAGCAGCACAGGACAGGGGAAGGTGAACACTGAAGCTTTCTTT	CASSTGQGKVNTEAFF
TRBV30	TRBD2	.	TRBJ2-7	TGTGCCTCCTCCGGGGCTAGCGGGACCCCCTACGAGCAGTACTTC	CASSGASGTPYEQYF
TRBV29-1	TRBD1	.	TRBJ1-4	TGCAGCGTCTTCAAACAGGGGGCGAGTGAAAAACTGTTTTTT	CSVFKQGASEKLFF
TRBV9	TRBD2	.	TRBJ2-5	TGTGCCAGCAGCCTAGCGGGGGGCCTTTTGGAGACCCAGTACTTC	CASSLAGGLLETQYF
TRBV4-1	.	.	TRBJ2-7	TGCGCCAGCAGCCAAGCTTGGGACAATTCCTACGAGCAGTACTTC	CASSQAWDNSYEQYF
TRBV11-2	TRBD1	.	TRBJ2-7	TGTGCCAGCAGCTTAGACGAGGGACAGGGCATCGCCTACGAGCAGTACTTC	CASSLDEGQGIAYEQYF
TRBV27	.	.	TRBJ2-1	TGTGCCAGCAGTTTACGGGGGGGGCTGGGGACAGGGATCTACAATGAGCAGTTCTTC	CASSLRGGLGTGIYNEQFF
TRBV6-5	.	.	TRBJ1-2	TGTGCCAGCAGCGACGTAGGGGGAGCTAACTATGGCTACACCTTC	CASSDVGGANYGYTF
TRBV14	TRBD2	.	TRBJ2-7	TGTGCCAGCAGCCACTTTATTGGGCCAGCGGGAGCGTACGAGCAGTACTTC	CASSHFIGPAGAYEQYF
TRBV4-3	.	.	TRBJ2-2	TGCGCCAGCAAAACAGGGCCTATCGCGAACACCGGGGAGCTGTTTTTT	CASKTGPIANTGELFF
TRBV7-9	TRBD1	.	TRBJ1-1	TGTGCCAGCAGCTACAGGGGTACTAGTAAGGAAGCTTTCTTT	CASSYRGTSKEAFF
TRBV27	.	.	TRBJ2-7	TGTGCCAGCGGATCCACTGGGAGGATGGAGCAGTACTTC	CASGSTGRMEQYF
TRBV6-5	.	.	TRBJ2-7	TGTGCCAGCAGTGGAATTGGGCCCTACGAGCAGTACTTC	CASSGIGPYEQYF
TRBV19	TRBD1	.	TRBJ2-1	TGTGCCAGTAGTTTGACCCGACAGGGAGCCTACAATGAGCAGTTCTTC	CASSLTRQGAYNEQFF
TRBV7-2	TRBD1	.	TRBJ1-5	TGTGCCAGCAGCTTAGGGACCGGGACAGTCAATCAGCCCCAGCATTTT	CASSLGTGTVNQPQHF
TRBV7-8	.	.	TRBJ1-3	TGTGCCAGCATGCAGGGAAGGGAACATCGCTCTGGAAACACCATATATTTT	CASMQGREHRSGNTIYF
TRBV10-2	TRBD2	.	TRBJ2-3	TGCGCCAGCAGTGATGGACTAGCGGGGGGGGGCACAGATACGCAGTATTTT	CASSDGLAGGGTDTQYF
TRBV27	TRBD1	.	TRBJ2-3	TGTGCCAGCAGTCCTCCAAAATCTCGGGACAGGGATTTGACAGATACGCAGTATTTT	CASSPPKSRDRDLTDTQYF